The 9 T cell receptor beta chains below were found in one sample sequenced in a study of T-cell memory formation after mild COVID-19. MiXCR, run by TCRdb on the 5' RACE reads, gives a single entry per CDR3 protein. The sample lists 560,000 or so distinct CDR3 sequences; roughly 17% were seen once. Specimen: PBMCs or a T cell subset sorted from them (not recorded which). The receptors shown here come from an adult woman who had mild COVID-19 (a few samples of this study predate the infection). Cell type and time point are not known.

This chain connects TRBV12-3 or TRBV12-4 to TRBJ1-1, with D possibly matching TRBD1 (5 bases). V was cut by 3 bases and J by 4 bases, with 12 bases left in between. This CDR3 has 14 amino acids. CDR3 amino acids: CASSFHGGGTEAFF. CDR3 coding DNA: TGTGCCAGCAGTTTTCATGGGGGAGGCACTGAAGCTTTCTTT.

This clonotype was found a few times. V and J are TRBV30 and TRBJ2-5, with 8 bases lining up with TRBD1. The CDR3 is 13 residues long. The germline V gene encodes CDR1 GTSNPN and CDR2 SVGIG (reference sequence). V shed 3 bases, J shed 4 bases, and the junction held 4 bases outside the gene matches. CDR3 residues: CAWSRTGRETQYF. The CDR3 DNA is TGTGCCTGGAGCCGGACAGGGAGAGAGACCCAGTACTTC.

The J gene is TRBJ2-5, the V gene TRBV20-1; TRBD2 aligns across 8 bases. The CDR3 loop spans 16 amino acids. V shed 5 bases, J shed 4 bases, and the junction held 15 bases outside the gene matches. Per the germline V gene, CDR1 is DFQATT and CDR2 is SNEGSKA (reference sequence). CDR3 sequence (DNA): TGCAGTGCTCTCTCCCGGAACGGGAGGGGCGGAGAGACCCAGTACTTC. This encodes CSALSRNGRGGETQYF.

This clonotype appeared once. V usage is TRBV12-3 or TRBV12-4 and J usage is TRBJ1-1; D perhaps matches TRBD1 (6 bases). V lost 6 bases to trimming and J lost 4 bases, with 18 bases between them. The CDR3 loop spans 15 amino acids. In nucleotides, the CDR3 is TGTGCCAGCAGCCCACAGGGTAGGGTCCTCACTGAAGCTTTCTTT. Protein product: CASSPQGRVLTEAFF.

The chain uses TRBV2 and TRBJ2-7; weak D call: TRBD2 (6 bases). In germline, CDR1 is SNHLY, CDR2 FYNNEI. V gave up 8 bases and J gave up 0 bases, with 14 bases separating them. The CDR3 loop spans 14 amino acids. The CDR3 bases are TGTGCCAGCGATGCCCCCGGGAGCTCCTACGAGCAGTACTTC. Protein product: CASDAPGSSYEQYF. Full variable domain (missing parts from reference TRBV2 and TRBJ2-7): EPEVTQTPSHQVTQMGQEVILRCVPISNHLYFYWYRQILGQKVEFLVSFYNNEISEKSEIFDDQFSVERPDGSNFTLKIRSTKLEDSAMYFCASDAPGSSYEQYFGPGTRLTVT.

This clonotype was seen ten or more times. The V call is TRBV7-9, the J call TRBJ2-7, with 9 bases aligning to TRBD2. Looked up from germline, CDR1 is SEHNR and CDR2 is FQNEAQ (reference sequence). The CDR3 totals 16 residues. After removal of 1 base from V and 2 bases from J, the junction contained 6 bases not matched to a gene. DNA of the CDR3: TGTGCCAGCAGCTTAGGATTAGCGGGGGTCCCCTACGAGCAGTACTTC. Translating it yields CASSLGLAGVPYEQYF.

In its sample, this clonotype was seen a few times. The V gene is TRBV12-3 or TRBV12-4, the J gene TRBJ2-3; 8 bases are a match to TRBD2. This CDR3 spans 14 amino acids. J gave up 4 bases and V 5 bases, and 5 bases lay outside the gene matches. The CDR3 coding sequence is TGTGCCAGCAGTCGACTAGCGAAATCAGATACGCAGTATTTT. This codes for CASSRLAKSDTQYF.

This clonotype has at least ten counts. This chain links TRBV5-1 with TRBJ1-1; D unclear. This CDR3 contains 15 residues. The germline V gene encodes CDR1 SGHRS and CDR2 YFSETQ. With 0 bases removed from V and 4 bases from J, the gap between germline ends came to 13 bases. The DNA for the CDR3 is TGCGCCAGCAGCTTGGACCTGGGTGCGGGCACTGAAGCTTTCTTT. Translating gives CASSLDLGAGTEAFF.

The gene calls are TRBV24-1 and TRBJ2-5; 10 nucleotides agree with TRBD2. Trimming cost V 1 base and J 1 base; bases outside gene matches: 2. The germline CDR1 and CDR2 sequences are KGHDR and SFDVKD. There are 16 residues in the CDR3. The chain's CDR3 is CATSDFTSGVQETQYF. CDR3 sequence (DNA): TGTGCCACCAGTGATTTTACTAGCGGGGTCCAAGAGACCCAGTACTTC.